The 9 T cell receptor beta chains presented below share a single source sample, sequenced in a study of graft-versus-host responses after intestinal transplantation. Clones were sequenced by immunoSEQ multiplex PCR, and TCRdb holds only the in-frame ones, with some missing. The repertoire holds 35,000 to 45,000 clones, with nearly 90% as singletons. Sequenced material: PBMCs, taken 267 days after transplant. These receptors were collected from a human patient who received an intestinal transplant, so some T cells may come from the graft donor.

The CDR3 reads CASSEIPGDGKQYF. The CDR3 DNA sequence: TGTGCCAGCAGTGAAATTCCAGGGGATGGAAAGCAGTACTTC. The rearrangement links TRBV6-1 to TRBJ2-7, with D perhaps TRBD1 (6 bases). V was shortened by 2 bases and J by 8 bases, with 16 bases between the two germline ends. This CDR3 spans 14 amino acids. Germline CDR1 and CDR2: MNHNS and SASEGT.

The V call is TRBV4-1, the J call TRBJ1-1; D gene ambiguous. This CDR3 region has 16 residues. The germline V and J ends were trimmed by 0 bases and 0 bases, with 11 bases remaining between them. Per germline, CDR1 MGHRA and CDR2 YSYEKL. The CDR3 loop reads CASSQEGQPLNTEAFF. CDR3 DNA: TGCGCCAGCAGCCAAGAGGGTCAGCCATTGAACACTGAAGCTTTCTTT.

This rearrangement joins TRBV19 to TRBJ1-6; a possible D gene is TRBD1 (6 bases). Trimming pared 5 bases from V and 5 bases from J, leaving 10 bases between. Per the germline V gene, CDR1 is LNHDA and CDR2 is SQIVND (reference sequence). This CDR3 is built from 14 residues. The CDR3 bases are TGTGCCAGTAGTTTCCGACAGGATAATTCACCCCTCCACTTT. It yields the protein CASSFRQDNSPLHF.

V usage is TRBV29-1 and J usage is TRBJ2-1, with 9 bases lining up with TRBD1. The V and J ends lost 7 bases and 3 bases, in that order; junction bases with no gene match: 16. Germline V gene data show CDR1 as SQVTM and CDR2 as ANQGSEA. The CDR3 loop spans 17 amino acids. CDR3 residues: CSELGTGRGKSYNEQFF. The DNA for the CDR3 is TGCAGCGAACTAGGGACAGGGAGGGGAAAAAGCTACAATGAGCAGTTCTTC.

This rearrangement joins TRBV4-3 to TRBJ1-6, with 7 bases that match TRBD1. This CDR3 spans 14 amino acids. The trim removed 1 base at V and 9 bases at J, leaving 3 bases unmatched. The germline gives CDR1 LGHNA, CDR2 YSLEER. In nucleotides, the CDR3 is TGCGCCAGCAGCCAAGGCCAGGGGGTTTCACCCCTCCACTTT. Translation gives CASSQGQGVSPLHF.

The chain has TRBV5-6 and TRBJ2-6, with a tentative D call TRBD1 (6 bases). The germline V gene has CDR1 SGHDT and CDR2 YYEEEE. The V gene lost 5 bases and the J gene lost 0 bases, with 15 bases spanning the gap. CDR3 size: 17 residues. The CDR3, as DNA: TGTGCCAGCAGTTCCACACAGGGTCCCTCTGGGGCCAACGTCCTGACTTTC. Encoded protein: CASSSTQGPSGANVLTF. Variable domain in full (rest from reference TRBV5-6 and TRBJ2-6): DAGVTQSPTHLIKTRGQQVTLRCSPKSGHDTVSWYQQALGQGPQFIFQYYEEEERQRGNFPDRFSGHQFPNYSSELNVNALLLGDSALYLCASSSTQGPSGANVLTFGAGSRLTVL.

This chain's CDR3 is CASSLSRDRIEQQHF. CDR3 bases: TGTGCCAGCAGTTTGTCCCGGGACAGAATTGAACAGCAGCATTTT. The chain combines TRBV27 with TRBJ1-5; 7 nucleotides match TRBD1. The germline V gene encodes CDR1 MNHEY and CDR2 SMNVEV (reference sequence). The CDR3 loop spans 15 amino acids. Trimming cost V 3 bases and J 13 bases; bases outside gene matches: 15.

V and J are TRBV12-5 and TRBJ1-4; TRBD1 might be the D (6 bases). Germline-derived CDR1 and CDR2 are LGHNT and FRNRAP. The CDR3 covers 19 residues. The ends were cut back, 0 bases at V and 0 bases at J, with 17 bases in the middle. CDR3 in DNA: TGTGCTAGTGGTTTGGTAATTTTTGGGGGCCGTACAACTAATGAAAAACTGTTTTTT. Its protein product is CASGLVIFGGRTTNEKLFF.

V and J are TRBV9 and TRBJ2-3, with D perhaps given as TRBD1 or TRBD2 (5 bases each). The CDR3 runs to 18 residues. Trimming left V 0 bases short and J 2 bases short, with 19 bases between. In germline, CDR1 is SGDLS, CDR2 YYNGEE. The CDR3 sequence is CASSVVGPPISFTDTQYF. The CDR3 DNA reads as TGTGCCAGCAGCGTAGTGGGACCCCCGATTAGTTTCACAGATACGCAGTATTTT.